Included here is one T cell receptor (beta chain) sequence, with context. Its cognate antigen is unknown. This entry comes from a study of T-cell reconstitution after alpha-beta-depleted transplantation in children. General study findings and limits: The study reportedly traced alpha-beta T cells about two months after transplant to several hundred expanded graft clones. There were some patients whose high TCRbeta diversity at day 60 came from surviving recipient T cells and thymic progenitors. It was newly produced T cells that mostly accounted for T-cell counts and diversity one year after transplant.

From germline, CDR1 is SGHDN and CDR2 FVKESK. After removal of 4 bases from V and 4 bases from J, the junction contained 6 bases not matched to a gene. The CDR3 runs to 14 residues. It was with unique molecular identifiers that the TCRbeta library was prepared. TCRdb reanalysed the PCR reads using MiXCR and keeps one entry per CDR3 protein. The repertoire holds about 200,000 distinct CDR3 sequences, 6.6% seen once, with about 5.9% in the top ten. Sequences were derived from PBMCs, sampled before TCRalphabeta/CD19-depleted stem cell transplant. The receptor's source is a boy aged 2-9 years with acute lymphoblastic leukemia, due to receive a stem cell transplant. The chain joins TRBV14 to TRBJ2-7, with 8 positions matching TRBD1. CDR3 residues: CASSLRDRRYEQYF. CDR3 nucleotides: TGTGCCAGCAGCCTCCGGGACAGGAGGTACGAGCAGTACTTC.